The entry that follows covers one TCR beta chain sequence. In this sample, this clone turned up a few times. No cognate antigen has been identified for it. Within one base of it there is no much larger clone, and no base qualities were kept. This record belongs to a study of cytomegalovirus exposure and HLA in healthy donors (dated by TCRdb to about 2017). Study-wide context: An earlier analysis of some 500 of the donors reported about 250 Gb of sequence data and 120 million or so unique TCR beta sequences from approximately 180 million T cells. An early release covering around 630 HLA-typed donors comprised about 300 gigabases of sequencing data and 85 million or so unique TCR sequences. Among the approximately 400 genotyped donors, approximately 81% belonged to the genetic ancestry cluster associated with self-reported Caucasian donors. The aim of the study was to test whether cataloging public T cell receptors could identify signatures of past pathogen exposure. Using immunosequencing, the study profiled T cell repertoires from around 670 subjects and related those repertoires to cytomegalovirus serostatus. In addition to the first cohort of 666 subjects, a separate validation cohort of 100 to 150 different subjects was used. High-throughput TCR immunosequencing, statistical association of individual TCRs with disease status, and machine learning were combined to predict cytomegalovirus infection status. A later analysis re-examined previously published TCR beta repertoires from over 500 donors and added high-resolution HLA genotyping to investigate patterns of TCR occurrence. Rather than drawing on any new phenotypic data, the later analysis identified candidate immune exposures from TCR beta sequences and the way those sequences occurred across donors. In an earlier analysis of 550 to 700 of the donors, high-throughput TCR beta sequencing was used to judge whether each TCR beta V gene segment behaved as functional or pseudogenic. Donor age, sex, ethnicity and CMV serostatus were compiled alongside the repertoire data. A later genetic analysis used genome-wide SNP genotypes for 398 of the 666 donors, treating that subset as a discovery cohort. Every discovery cohort repertoire had been produced on one sequencing platform. HLA typing included class I and class II loci at four-digit resolution. The number of donors typed differed by locus, with about 620-630 for A, B, C, DRB1 and DQB1, roughly 550 for DQA1, 600 to 610 for DPA1, and roughly 450 for DPB1. Five DR-DQ haplotypes were treated as single units for association and clustering because of strong linkage in the cohort. Among about 400 genotyped donors of the cohort, an average of around 250,000 unique TCR beta nucleotide sequences was sequenced per donor, of which about 18% were non-productive.

The receptor library was made with the immunoSEQ multiplex PCR assay. For the multiplex PCR, a mixture combining 60 forward primers for TCR Vbeta segments and 13 reverse primers for TCR Jbeta segments was used. Amplification of the CDR3 region of rearranged TCR beta genes was performed with a multiplex PCR assay on genomic DNA. The amplified TCR beta libraries were sequenced on the Illumina HiSeq System as 87-base-pair reads. The source study handled its data this way. Across the 500 to 750 repertoires, a later analysis counted tens of millions of unique TCR beta chains, some 11 million of which were shared by at least two donors. Raw reads were error-corrected and collapsed into unique sequences with a nearest-neighbor algorithm that merged closely related sequences to remove PCR and sequencing errors. To assign V, D and J gene segments, CDR3 sequences were aligned to IMGT reference sequences. For a sequence to be retained, at least a six-nucleotide match to both a V gene segment and a J gene segment was required. Rearrangements were called productive when the CDR3 lacked stop codons and stayed in frame with V and J; all others were non-productive. CDR3 was defined according to IMGT convention as the region running from the second conserved V-encoded cysteine to the conserved J-encoded phenylalanine. The earlier analysis of some 580 of the donors excluded any sequence lacking an unambiguous match to a single V gene segment. An earlier analysis of 587 of the donors called V segments functional above 56.7% productive rearrangements and segregating when the between-donor standard deviation exceeded 5%. To diagnose cytomegalovirus status from the catalog of TCR beta chain sequences, a statistical classification framework was built. In a later analysis, V and J genes were assigned by comparing TCR nucleotide sequences against IMGT/GENE-DB human TR gene sequences. A later analysis assigned CDR3 sequences and most-parsimonious VDJ recombination scenarios with the TCRdist pipeline. In a later analysis, every TCR beta chain was defined by the combination of its CDR3 amino acid sequence and its V-gene family, and reads without a unique V-gene family were dropped. In a later analysis, 450 to 600 highly shared, low-generation-probability nucleotide sequences were removed to address suspected cross-contamination and a sequencing artifact. For each public chain, a later analysis derived a clonal expansion index from normalized ranks of inferred template counts within each repertoire. In a later analysis, generation probabilities were computed with a VDJ recombination model fitted to out-of-frame rearrangements, and the resulting probabilities were checked against IGoR. In a later analysis, TCR-TCR, TCR-HLA and TCR-CMV co-occurrence was scored with hypergeometric tests, and a repertoire-size bias correction was applied to TCR pairs. False discovery rates were estimated in a later analysis by permuting HLA or CMV assignments 20 times. A later analysis grouped co-occurring TCRs with DBSCAN, adding TCRdist sequence similarity when clustering within HLA-allele-positive subsets. For co-occurrence clustering, repertoires with fewer than 30,000 or more than 120,000 public chains were excluded, along with a handful of repertoires with anomalous nucleotide sharing. TCRdb took this table from immuneACCESS and kept in-frame rearrangements with V and J called. Such tables lack part of the clones; where checked against another copy, unresolved V genes explain under half of the gap, and the rest is unexplained. V and J calls and clone size are those listed in that table; D and trimming were worked out from the DNA. This sample comprises more than 75,000 clones, 74% of them detected only once. Of the sample, about 9.1% is held by the ten largest clones.

The cohort was made up of roughly 670 healthy bone marrow donors. Cohort members were all nominally healthy when sampled, although unrecorded immune exposures were likely present. The donor was CMV seropositive and belonged to the group of 250 to 300 seropositive cohort members. Each donor provided a peripheral blood sample, and peripheral blood mononuclear cells were used for TCR beta sequencing. The Qiagen DNeasy Blood Extraction Kit was used to extract genomic DNA from the blood cell samples. The CDR3 numbers 14 residues from cysteine through phenylalanine. The entry retains the CDR3 DNA only, 42 bases that are in frame from base 1. As encoded in the germline V gene, CDR1 is ENHRY while CDR2 is SYGVKD. The germline ends are 13 bases apart after V is trimmed by 7 bases and J by 2 bases. General study outcomes and caveats: In a later analysis, 15,000 to 20,000 TCR beta sequences were associated with specific HLA alleles at a false discovery rate of 0.05. In vitro tests confirmed that a few of the cytomegalovirus-associated TCR beta chains recognize cytomegalovirus antigens. In a later analysis, HLA-associated TCR beta chains showed more clonal expansion and lower generation probabilities than non-associated chains that were equally common. Correlated functional status among segregating V segments might reflect linkage disequilibrium, but an unknown experimental factor could not be ruled out. Some IMGT-functional V segments, including TRBV6-2 and TRBV6-3, could not be distinguished by the 87-base-pair reads and were therefore excluded. Assigning TCR associations to individual alleles was difficult when HLA alleles, especially DR and DQ, strongly co-occurred. Most TCR sequences were seen in very few donors, while some public TCRs were found in many individuals. A group of highly shared sequence variants was considered likely to be a technical artifact of the sequencing pipeline. In a later genetic analysis, fewer N-insertions in productive TCRs were reported among donors in an Asian-associated ancestry cluster than the 666-donor mean. Roughly 15 rarely observed V segments, including chromosome 9 orphons, were excluded from the earlier analysis of almost 600 of the donors because counts were too low. Only TCR beta chains were sequenced in this cohort, and the absence of alpha or paired-chain data limited detectable features. It was suggested by the authors that the approach could potentially be generalized to other disease states and immunological phenotypes. For the cohort, immune exposure information was limited to CMV serostatus. Several of the top co-occurrence clusters appeared to be linked to parvovirus B19, influenza, CMV and Epstein-Barr virus, according to a later analysis. Because some donors lacked HLA typing at each locus, the association tests relied only on the typed subset. In a later analysis, TCR association rates were found to vary across HLA loci, with the most associated TCRs seen for DRB1 alleles and the fewest for HLA-C alleles. A further reported finding was that TCR beta sequences accurately predicted the HLA-A and HLA-B alleles for most subjects in the first cohort. In an earlier analysis of roughly 500 of the donors, most TCR beta V segments appeared in productive rearrangements about 90% or about 30% of the time, broadly matching IMGT annotations. Presence/absence analyses assumed roughly uniform sequencing depth across donors, an assumption that may not hold. An association between a missense DCLRE1C variant and V-gene and J-gene trimming of TCR beta chains was found in a later genetic analysis and replicated in an independent cohort. A later analysis found that most CMV-associated TCR beta chains appeared HLA-restricted, with HLA associations seemingly driven largely by CMV exposure. In both the original and validation cohorts, the classifier was reported to diagnose cytomegalovirus status with high specificity and sensitivity. A total of 150 or so TCR beta chains were listed by the study as associated with cytomegalovirus.

The chain is assembled from TRBV10-3 and TRBJ2-3; the D region possibly corresponds to TRBD1 (6 bases align). This TCR was sampled from a man aged 40-49 years in good health and CMV-seropositive. Sample: PBMCs. The bases read TGTGCCATCAAAGGGCAGGGGAACACAGATACGCAGTATTTT. It codes for CAIKGQGNTDTQYF.